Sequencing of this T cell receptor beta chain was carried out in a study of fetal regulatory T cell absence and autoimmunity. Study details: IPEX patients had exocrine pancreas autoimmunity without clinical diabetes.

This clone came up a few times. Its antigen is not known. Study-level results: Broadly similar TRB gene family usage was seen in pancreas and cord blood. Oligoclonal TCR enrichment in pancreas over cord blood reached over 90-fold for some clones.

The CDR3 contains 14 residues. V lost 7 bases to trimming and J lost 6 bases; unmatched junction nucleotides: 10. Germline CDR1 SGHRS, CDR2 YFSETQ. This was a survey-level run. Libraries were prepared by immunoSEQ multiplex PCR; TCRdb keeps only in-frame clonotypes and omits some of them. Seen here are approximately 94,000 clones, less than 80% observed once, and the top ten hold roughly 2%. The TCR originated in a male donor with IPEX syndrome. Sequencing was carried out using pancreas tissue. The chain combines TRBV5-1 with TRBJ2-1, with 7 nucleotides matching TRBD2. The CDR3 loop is CASSMGGSVNEQFF. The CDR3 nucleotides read TGCGCCAGCTCGATGGGCGGGAGTGTCAATGAGCAGTTCTTC.